Listed here is a single T cell receptor (beta chain). These data belong to a study of blood T cell repertoires in COVID-19. Background on the study: Acute and convalescent COVID-19 specimens originated in the United States, Italy and Spain. T cells, B-cell-depleted T cells, or PBMCs provided the cDNA or gDNA that served as material.

Assay used: immunoSEQ multiplex PCR; TCRdb lists only in-frame clones, some missing. Seen here are hundreds of thousands of clones, 75% to 90% observed once, and the top ten hold 1.1%. CDR3 length: 11 residues. Germline CDR1 reads SGHTA; CDR2 reads FQGNSA. The V gene lost 4 bases and the J gene lost 10 bases, with 10 bases spanning the gap. This TCR was sampled from a man aged 30-40 years who had recovered from COVID-19. The material sequenced was PBMCs or T cells enriched from blood (not recorded which). The rearrangement joins TRBV7-2 to TRBJ1-1, with D possibly TRBD1 on 6 matching bases. Here the CDR3 reads CASSYSDRAFF. The CDR3 DNA sequence: TGTGCCAGCAGCTACTCGGACAGAGCTTTCTTT.